A single sample is the source of the 21 T cell receptor beta chains below, sequenced in a study of T cell responses to AZD1222 COVID-19 vaccine. This table comes from immunoSEQ multiplex PCR, and its TCRdb copy is limited to in-frame clones, with some not included. The sample has approximately 140,000 clones, about nine tenths seen once; the top ten hold 3% to 3.5%. The starting material was peripheral blood, obtained 28 days after the second AZD1222 dose. These receptors all stem from an adult who received the AZD1222 COVID-19 vaccine.

The chain couples TRBV27 to TRBJ1-6, with unresolved D. Trimming removed 0 bases from V and 6 bases from J, with 9 bases in between. Germline V gene sequence: CDR1 MNHEY, CDR2 SMNVEV (reference sequence). The CDR3 spans 15 residues. CDR3 sequence (DNA): TGTGCCAGCAGTTTATCAGGGCTTGCTAATTCACCCCTCCACTTT. Amino acids: CASSLSGLANSPLHF.

The J gene is TRBJ2-1, the V gene TRBV5-6; D is unresolved. V was trimmed by 7 bases and J by 0 bases, leaving 2 bases between them. This CDR3 region has 11 residues. Germline lookup yields CDR1 SGHDT and CDR2 YYEEEE. CDR3 bases: TGTGCCAGCGGCTCCTACAATGAGCAGTTCTTC. Its translation: CASGSYNEQFF. Full variable domain (remainder filled in from reference TRBV5-6 and TRBJ2-1): DAGVTQSPTHLIKTRGQQVTLRCSPKSGHDTVSWYQQALGQGPQFIFQYYEEEERQRGNFPDRFSGHQFPNYSSELNVNALLLGDSALYLCASGSYNEQFFGPGTRLTVL.

The chain combines TRBV4-1 with TRBJ1-5; D gene ambiguous. The CDR3 covers 14 residues. Germline V CDR1 and CDR2: MGHRA, YSYEKL. Trimming left V 0 bases short and J 9 bases short, with 12 bases between. The CDR3 region has the DNA TGCGCCAGCAGCCAAGAAATTTTAGGACGGCCCCAGCATTTT. Protein: CASSQEILGRPQHF.

The chain carries TRBV18 and TRBJ2-1; D not resolved. Trimming removed 1 base from V and 2 bases from J, with 6 bases in between. The CDR3 has 14 residues. CDR1 and CDR2 from the germline V gene are KGHSH and LQKENI. The chain's CDR3 is CASSPQGTYNEQFF. For the CDR3, the DNA is TGTGCCAGCTCACCACAGGGTACCTACAATGAGCAGTTCTTC.

This clone came up a few times. The rearrangement joins TRBV24-1 to TRBJ1-1, with 7 nucleotides matching TRBD1. The CDR3 is 20 residues long. V dropped 4 bases and J dropped 1; count of bases not matched to a gene: 20. The germline gives CDR1 KGHDR, CDR2 SFDVKD. In DNA, the CDR3 is TGTGCCACCAGTGACCGTTCCATACTCCGGGACAGCCACGGGAACACTGAAGCTTTCTTT. This sequence encodes CATSDRSILRDSHGNTEAFF.

V usage is TRBV6-4 and J usage is TRBJ1-6; D is possibly TRBD1 (5 bases). Per germline, CDR1 MRHNA and CDR2 SNTAGT. This CDR3 has 14 residues. V was cut by 5 bases and J by 4 bases, with 9 bases left in between. CDR3 DNA sequence: TGTGCCAGCAGTCCTGGGGGGTATAATTCACCCCTCCACTTT. Translation: CASSPGGYNSPLHF.

Only one count was recorded for this clone. This chain links TRBV27 with TRBJ1-2, with a tentative D call TRBD1 (6 bases). Germline CDR1 is MNHEY and CDR2 is SMNVEV (reference sequence). Trimming removed 5 bases at V and 3 bases at J, with 19 bases between. The CDR3 has 16 amino acids. CDR3 region: CASSDAPTGPHYGYTF. In DNA, the CDR3 is TGTGCCAGCAGTGACGCGCCGACAGGACCACACTATGGCTACACCTTC.

V is TRBV5-6 and J is TRBJ2-1, with no clear D. Germline V gene sequence: CDR1 SGHDT, CDR2 YYEEEE. V was cut by 3 bases and J by 5 bases, with 6 bases left in between. CDR3 length: 12 amino acids. The CDR3 here is CASSSTNNEQFF. CDR3 bases: TGTGCCAGCAGCTCAACCAACAATGAGCAGTTCTTC. Variable domain in full (rest from reference TRBV5-6 and TRBJ2-1): DAGVTQSPTHLIKTRGQQVTLRCSPKSGHDTVSWYQQALGQGPQFIFQYYEEEERQRGNFPDRFSGHQFPNYSSELNVNALLLGDSALYLCASSSTNNEQFFGPGTRLTVL.

The chain joins TRBV3-1 (or the pseudogene TRBV3-2) to TRBJ1-2; D is uncertain. The CDR3 sequence is 15 residues long. CDR1 and CDR2 (germline): LGHDT, YNNKEL (reference sequence). Trimming took off 3 bases at V and 1 base at J, with 12 bases between the two ends. The CDR3 DNA is TGTGCCAGCAGCCACTCGGCCGTCCTTAACTATGGCTACACCTTC. Protein sequence: CASSHSAVLNYGYTF.

The CDR3 spells CASSLALSGVYNEQFF. The CDR3 DNA is TGTGCCAGCAGCTTAGCGCTCAGCGGGGTTTACAATGAGCAGTTCTTC. V and J are TRBV7-6 and TRBJ2-1, with 7 bases that match TRBD2. Germline values: CDR1 SGHVS, CDR2 FNYEAQ. The CDR3 has 16 amino acids. After removal of 0 bases from V and 4 bases from J, the junction contained 6 bases not matched to a gene.

Here the CDR3 reads CASSYSLKVAGGPGSYEQYF. In DNA, the CDR3 is TGTGCCAGCAGTTATTCATTGAAGGTAGCGGGAGGCCCGGGGTCCTACGAGCAGTACTTC. The J gene is TRBJ2-7, the V gene TRBV6-2 or TRBV6-3; TRBD2 matches at 10 bases. This CDR3 comprises 20 residues. Germline loops: CDR1 MNHEY, CDR2 SVGEGT. Trimming cost V 3 bases and J 1 base; bases outside gene matches: 18.

The V gene is TRBV7-2, the J gene TRBJ2-2; D is unresolved. V shed 3 bases and J shed 6 bases, with 14 bases lying between them. Germline CDR1 SGHTA, CDR2 FQGNSA. The CDR3 length is 15 residues. The CDR3 region is CASSFMTPPPGELFF. The CDR3 DNA reads as TGTGCCAGCAGCTTCATGACGCCCCCCCCCGGGGAGCTGTTTTTT. Full variable domain (remainder filled in from reference TRBV7-2 and TRBJ2-2): GAGVSQSPSNKVTEKGKDVELRCDPISGHTALYWYRQSLGQGLEFLIYFQGNSAPDKSGLPSDRFSAERTGGSVSTLTIQRTQQEDSAVYLCASSFMTPPPGELFFGEGSRLTVL.

On this clone: Different DNA sequences within this sample yield the same CDR3. The genes are TRBV5-1 and TRBJ2-1; no clear D. V was clipped by 0 bases and J by 4 bases, with 5 bases between them. This CDR3 contains 13 residues. Germline V gene lookup returns CDR1 SGHRS and CDR2 YFSETQ. CDR3 residues: CASSLDGYNEQFF. CDR3 DNA sequence: TGCGCCAGCAGCTTGGACGGGTACAATGAGCAGTTCTTC.

V and J are TRBV24-1 and TRBJ2-2; D remains unclear. Germline CDR1 KGHDR, CDR2 SFDVKD. The V end lost 1 base, the J end lost 5 bases, and 1 base lay between the germline ends. This CDR3 contains 12 residues. The CDR3 sequence: CATSDFTGELFF. The DNA of the CDR3 is TGTGCCACCAGTGATTTTACCGGGGAGCTGTTTTTT.

The chain links TRBV15 to TRBJ2-5; TRBD1 agrees at 8 bases. The trim removed 1 base at V and 3 bases at J, leaving 10 bases unmatched. The V gene's germline CDR1 is LNHNV and CDR2 YYDKDF (reference sequence). The CDR3 is made up of 17 amino acids. The CDR3 loop is CATSRVPHRGVEETQYF. CDR3 in DNA: TGTGCCACCAGCAGAGTTCCCCACAGGGGGGTCGAAGAGACCCAGTACTTC.

The rearrangement links TRBV7-9 to TRBJ2-3, with 7 bases lining up with TRBD2. V was clipped by 4 bases and J by 4 bases; unmatched bases: 5. Germline assignment: CDR1 SEHNR and CDR2 FQNEAQ (reference sequence). The CDR3 is 14 amino acids. The CDR3 DNA sequence: TGTGCCAGCAGCTATGGACTAGATTCAGATACGCAGTATTTT. The encoded protein is CASSYGLDSDTQYF.

The rearrangement uses TRBV7-2 and TRBJ2-7, with 8 bases that match TRBD1. The CDR3 has 14 residues. Germline V CDR1 and CDR2: SGHTA, FQGNSA. The ends lost 5 bases at V and 3 bases at J; junction bases unmatched: 6. CDR3 sequence reads: CASSRTGFGYEQYF. CDR3 DNA: TGTGCCAGCAGCCGGACAGGGTTCGGCTACGAGCAGTACTTC.

The chain joins TRBV24-1 to TRBJ1-4; tentative D call: TRBD1 (5 bases). The CDR3 is 18 amino acids. Germline CDR1 reads KGHDR; CDR2 reads SFDVKD. The ends were cut back, 9 bases at V and 0 bases at J, with 22 bases in the middle. The CDR3 region has the DNA TGTGCCACCGGATTCTCAGGGACGGTTCTCTCAACTAATGAAAAACTGTTTTTT. Amino acid sequence: CATGFSGTVLSTNEKLFF.

The CDR3 spells CSVEEAGREQYF. The CDR3, as DNA: TGCAGCGTTGAAGAAGCGGGACGGGAGCAGTATTTT. This chain uses TRBV29-1 with TRBJ2-3; 7 bases map to TRBD2. The CDR3 runs 12 residues. The V gene's germline CDR1 is SQVTM and CDR2 ANQGSEA. V was clipped by 0 bases and J by 11 bases; unmatched bases: 5.

The table lists this clone with a count of one. The CDR3: CASSDSAGGPYNEQFF. DNA of the CDR3: TGTGCCAGCAGTGACTCGGCGGGAGGGCCCTACAATGAGCAGTTCTTC. The V call is TRBV6-4, the J call TRBJ2-1, with 9 nucleotides matching TRBD2. Germline CDR1 and CDR2: MRHNA and SNTAGT. CDR3 length: 16 amino acids. Unmatched junction bases numbered 2, after V lost 0 bases and J lost 2 bases.

The gene calls are TRBV27 and TRBJ1-1; D is ambiguous. V lost 2 bases and J 3 bases, leaving 7 bases between the germline ends. This CDR3 is 13 amino acids long. CDR1 MNHEY and CDR2 SMNVEV come from the germline V gene (reference sequence). The CDR3 sequence: CASSLRGYTEAFF. CDR3 bases: TGTGCCAGCAGTTTACGTGGGTACACTGAAGCTTTCTTT.